This T cell receptor (beta chain) was found in a study of T cell responses to AZD1222 COVID-19 vaccine. Overall study context: Pooling covered second doses at about 4 or about 12 weeks.

Sequenced by immunoSEQ multiplex PCR; TCRdb stores in-frame clones only, minus some. The sample holds approximately 100,000 clones, about 86% seen once. In regard to this clone: Its matching antigen is unknown.

This CDR3 comprises 17 residues. CDR1 and CDR2 from the germline V gene are SGDLS and YYNGEE. V was shortened by 2 bases and J by 2 bases, with 17 bases between the two germline ends. The study's findings and limits: Among the donors, most were white British and more were female, and clonal diversity was possibly underestimated. Nearly half of unique spike-specific TCRs reportedly avoided B.1.351 and B.1.1.7 mutated regions. Spike-wide coverage was observed for vaccine-associated CD4 TCRs, with dominant responses at 160-218 and 743-854.

V usage is TRBV9 and J usage is TRBJ2-1, with D unresolved. Sample: peripheral blood, taken on day 0 of AZD1222 vaccination. The clonotype comes from an adult in good health. The CDR3 reads CASSVMGSTRTYNEQFF. The CDR3 DNA follows: TGTGCCAGCAGCGTGATGGGCAGCACTCGAACCTACAATGAGCAGTTCTTC. The entire variable domain, with the rest obtained from reference TRBV9 and TRBJ2-1, is as follows: DSGVTQTPKHLITATGQRVTLRCSPRSGDLSVYWYQQSLDQGLQFLIQYYNGEERAKGNILERFSAQQFPDLHSELNLSSLELGDSALYFCASSVMGSTRTYNEQFFGPGTRLTVL.